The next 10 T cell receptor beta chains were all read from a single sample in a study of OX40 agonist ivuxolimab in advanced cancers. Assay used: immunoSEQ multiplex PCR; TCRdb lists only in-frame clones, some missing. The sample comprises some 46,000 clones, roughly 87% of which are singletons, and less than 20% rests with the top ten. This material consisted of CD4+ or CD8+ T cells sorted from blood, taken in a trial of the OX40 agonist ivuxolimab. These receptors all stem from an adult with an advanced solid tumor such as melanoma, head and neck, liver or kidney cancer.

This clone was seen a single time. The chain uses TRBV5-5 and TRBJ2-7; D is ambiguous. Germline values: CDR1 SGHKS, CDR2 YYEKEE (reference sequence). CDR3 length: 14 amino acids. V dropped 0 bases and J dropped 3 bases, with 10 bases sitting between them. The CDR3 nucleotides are TGTGCCAGCAGCTTGGTAGAAGCCCTCTACGAGCAGTACTTC. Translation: CASSLVEALYEQYF.

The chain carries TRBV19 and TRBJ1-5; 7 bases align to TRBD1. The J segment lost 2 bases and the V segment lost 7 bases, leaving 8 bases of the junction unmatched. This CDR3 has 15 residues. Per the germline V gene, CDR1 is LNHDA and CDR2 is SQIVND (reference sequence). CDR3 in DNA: TGTGCCAGTACCGCGACAGGGCTTGGCAATCAGCCCCAGCATTTT. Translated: CASTATGLGNQPQHF.

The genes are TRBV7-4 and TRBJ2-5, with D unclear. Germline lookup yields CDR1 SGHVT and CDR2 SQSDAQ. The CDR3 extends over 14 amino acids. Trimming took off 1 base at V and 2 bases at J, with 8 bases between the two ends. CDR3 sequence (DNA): TGTGCCAGCAGCTTAGTATCCAGACAAGAGACCCAGTACTTC. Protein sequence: CASSLVSRQETQYF. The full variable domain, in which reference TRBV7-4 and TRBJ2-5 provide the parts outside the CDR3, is GAGVSQSPRYKVAKRGRDVALRCDSISGHVTLYWYRQTLGQGSEVLTYSQSDAQRDKSGRPSGRFSAERPERSVSTLKIQRTEQGDSAVYLCASSLVSRQETQYFGPGTRLLVL.

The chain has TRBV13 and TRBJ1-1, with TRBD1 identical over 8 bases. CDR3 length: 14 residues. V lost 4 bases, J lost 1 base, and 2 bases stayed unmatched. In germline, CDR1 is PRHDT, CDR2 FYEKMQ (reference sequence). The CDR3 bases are TGTGCCAGCAGCTCTGGACAGGGGAACACTGAAGCTTTCTTT. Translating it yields CASSSGQGNTEAFF.

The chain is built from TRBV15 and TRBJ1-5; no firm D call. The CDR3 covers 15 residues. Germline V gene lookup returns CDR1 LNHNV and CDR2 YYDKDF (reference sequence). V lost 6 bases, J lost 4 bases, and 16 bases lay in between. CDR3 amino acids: CATRAASLANQPQHF. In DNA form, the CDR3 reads TGTGCCACCAGAGCAGCTAGTCTGGCAAATCAGCCCCAGCATTTT.

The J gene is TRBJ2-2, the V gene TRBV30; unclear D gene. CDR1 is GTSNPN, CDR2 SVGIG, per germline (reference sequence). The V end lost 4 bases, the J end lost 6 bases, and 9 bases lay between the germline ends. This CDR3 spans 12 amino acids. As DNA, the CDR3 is TGTGCCTGGACCCCTGGTGCCGGGGAGCTGTTTTTT. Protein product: CAWTPGAGELFF. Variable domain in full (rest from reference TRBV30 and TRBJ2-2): SQTIHQWPATLVQPVGSPLSLECTVEGTSNPNLYWYRQAAGRGLQLLFYSVGIGQISSEVPQNLSASRPQDRQFILSSKKLLLSDSGFYLCAWTPGAGELFFGEGSRLTVL.

CDR3 sequence: CASSVGSTDTQYF. DNA for the CDR3: TGTGCCAGCAGCGTAGGCAGCACAGATACGCAGTATTTT. The rearrangement links TRBV9 to TRBJ2-3, with D unresolved. CDR1 is SGDLS and CDR2 is YYNGEE in the germline V gene. CDR3 size: 13 residues. The V and J ends lost 0 bases and 0 bases respectively, with 2 bases between them.

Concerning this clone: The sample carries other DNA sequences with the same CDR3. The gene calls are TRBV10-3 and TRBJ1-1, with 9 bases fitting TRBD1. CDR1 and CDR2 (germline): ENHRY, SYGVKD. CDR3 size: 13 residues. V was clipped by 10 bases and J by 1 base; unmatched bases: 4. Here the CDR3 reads CATRTGANTEAFF. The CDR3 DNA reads TGTGCCACAAGGACAGGGGCGAACACTGAAGCTTTCTTT.

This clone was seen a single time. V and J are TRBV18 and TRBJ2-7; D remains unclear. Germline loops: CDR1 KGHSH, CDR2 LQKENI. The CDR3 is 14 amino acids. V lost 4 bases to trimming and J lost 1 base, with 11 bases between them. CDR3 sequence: CASSQKGNSYEQYV. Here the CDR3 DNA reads TGTGCCAGCTCACAAAAAGGAAATTCCTACGAGCAGTACGTC.

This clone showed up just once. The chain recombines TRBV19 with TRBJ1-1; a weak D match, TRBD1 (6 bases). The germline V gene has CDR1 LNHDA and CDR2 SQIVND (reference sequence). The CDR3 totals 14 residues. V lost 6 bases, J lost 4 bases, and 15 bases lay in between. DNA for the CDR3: TGTGCCAGTAGGCCCGGGGGAGGGGGCACTGAAGCTTTCTTT. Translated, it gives CASRPGGGGTEAFF. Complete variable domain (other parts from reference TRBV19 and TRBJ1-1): DGGITQSPKYLFRKEGQNVTLSCEQNLNHDAMYWYRQDPGQGLRLIYYSQIVNDFQKGDIAEGYSVSREKKESFPLTVTSAQKNPTAFYLCASRPGGGGTEAFFGQGTRLTVV.